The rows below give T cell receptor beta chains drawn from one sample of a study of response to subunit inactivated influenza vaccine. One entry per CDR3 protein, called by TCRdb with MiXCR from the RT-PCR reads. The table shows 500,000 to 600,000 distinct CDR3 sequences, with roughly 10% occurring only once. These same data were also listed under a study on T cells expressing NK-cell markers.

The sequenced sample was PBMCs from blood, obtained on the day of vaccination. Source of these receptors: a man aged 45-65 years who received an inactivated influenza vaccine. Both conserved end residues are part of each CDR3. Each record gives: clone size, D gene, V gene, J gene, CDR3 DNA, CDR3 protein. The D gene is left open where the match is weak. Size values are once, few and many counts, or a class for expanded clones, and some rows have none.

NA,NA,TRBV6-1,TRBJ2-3,TGTGCCAGCAACGACCGGGCAGGTATAGATACGCAGTATTTT,CASNDRAGIDTQYF
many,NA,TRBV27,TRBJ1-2,TGTGCCAGCGGGCAGGGTGCTGGCTACACCTTC,CASGQGAGYTF
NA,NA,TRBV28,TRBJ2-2,TGTGCCAGCAGGTCAACGCTACAGGTTTTAACCGGGGAGCTGTTTTTT,CASRSTLQVLTGELFF
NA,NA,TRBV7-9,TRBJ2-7,TGTGCCAGCAGCTTAGTAGGGGCTGTCTACGAGCAGTACTTC,CASSLVGAVYEQYF
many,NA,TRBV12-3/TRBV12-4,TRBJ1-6,TGTGCCAGCAGTTTAGGCGGAGGACTGAGATCACCCCTCCACTTT,CASSLGGGLRSPLHF
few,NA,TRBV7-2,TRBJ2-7,TGTGCCAGCAGCCCCGAGGTAGGGGTGCAGTACTTC,CASSPEVGVQYF
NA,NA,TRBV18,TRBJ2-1,TGTGCCAGCTCACCACCCGGGGGAAAGGTCTATGAGCAGTTCTTC,CASSPPGGKVYEQFF
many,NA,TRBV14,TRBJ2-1,TGTGCCAGCAGCATACCGGGCTACAATGAGCAGTTCTTC,CASSIPGYNEQFF
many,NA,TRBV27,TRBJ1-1,TGTGCCAGCAGCCCCCCCCCGGGGGGTGTGGTTAACACTGAAGCTTTCTTT,CASSPPPGGVVNTEAFF
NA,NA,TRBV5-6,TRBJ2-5,TGTGCCAGCAGCTTGGGGGTTGGGCTAGAGCTGGAGACCCAGTACTTC,CASSLGVGLELETQYF
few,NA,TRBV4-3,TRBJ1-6,TGCGCCAGCAGCCCCTCTGGTGGCCGGTCCTATAATTCACCCCTCCACTTT,CASSPSGGRSYNSPLHF
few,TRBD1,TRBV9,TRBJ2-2,TGTGCCAGCAGCATCCGACAGGGTCCTACCGGGGAGCTGTTTTTT,CASSIRQGPTGELFF
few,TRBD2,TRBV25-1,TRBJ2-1,TGTGCCAGCAGTGAACTTGGTAGCGGGACCGAGCAGTTCTTC,CASSELGSGTEQFF
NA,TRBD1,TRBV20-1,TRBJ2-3,TGCAGTGCTAGAGATGTAACAGGGGCAGATACGCAGTATTTT,CSARDVTGADTQYF
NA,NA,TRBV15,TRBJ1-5,TGTGCCACCAGCAGAGTCGCACTCTGGGGAAATCAGCCCCAGCATTTT,CATSRVALWGNQPQHF
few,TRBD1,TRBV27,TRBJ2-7,TGTGCCAGCAGTGCCCGGGACAGGATATACTACGAGCAGTACTTC,CASSARDRIYYEQYF
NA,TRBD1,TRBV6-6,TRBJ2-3,TGTGCCAGCAGAAATCGACAGGGAGATACGCAGTATTTT,CASRNRQGDTQYF
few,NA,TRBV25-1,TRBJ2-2,TGTGCCAGCAGTGACCCGGGACCTCTACCAAGGGAGCTGTTTTTT,CASSDPGPLPRELFF
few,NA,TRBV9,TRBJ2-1,TGTGCCAGCAGCGTAGGTGGGGCAAAATACAATGAGCAGTTCTTC,CASSVGGAKYNEQFF
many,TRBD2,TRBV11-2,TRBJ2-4,TGTGCCAGCAGCTTAGTGGGACTAGCGGGGGCTCTAGCCAAAAACATTCAGTACTTC,CASSLVGLAGALAKNIQYF
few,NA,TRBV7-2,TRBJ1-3,TGTGCCAGCAGCCAACAATCGGGGTTGGCGGGTGGAAACACCATATATTTT,CASSQQSGLAGGNTIYF
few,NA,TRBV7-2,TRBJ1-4,TGTGCCAGCAGCTTAGGAGGAGGGGGACGCTGGGAAAAACTGTTTTTT,CASSLGGGGRWEKLFF
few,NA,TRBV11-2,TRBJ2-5,TGTGCCAGCAGCTTAGACCGGACTGATCAAGAGACCCAGTACTTC,CASSLDRTDQETQYF
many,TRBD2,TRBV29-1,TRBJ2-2,TGCAGCGTTGCGGCGGGAGTCGGAACCGGGGAGCTGTTTTTT,CSVAAGVGTGELFF
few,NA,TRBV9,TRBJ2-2,TGTGCCAGCAGCGTAGTAGGTGGCCCATCGGGAACCGGGGAGCTGTTTTTT,CASSVVGGPSGTGELFF
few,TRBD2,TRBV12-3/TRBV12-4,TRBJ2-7,TGTGCCAGCAGTTTGGGACCGGGACTAGCGGGACTCGAGCAGTACTTC,CASSLGPGLAGLEQYF
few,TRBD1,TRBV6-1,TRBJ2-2,TGTGCCAGCAAGGGGACAGGGGGTTCTATGACCGGGGAGCTGTTTTTT,CASKGTGGSMTGELFF
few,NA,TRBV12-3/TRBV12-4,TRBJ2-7,TGTGCCAGCACCCCAGTGATGGCGAGCTCCTACGAGCAGTACTTC,CASTPVMASSYEQYF
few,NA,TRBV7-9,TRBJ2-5,TGTGCCAGCAGCCGGGGTTCCTGGGAGACCCAGTACTTC,CASSRGSWETQYF
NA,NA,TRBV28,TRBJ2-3,TGTGCCAGCAGTTTATACGTCGGACAGATCACAGATACGCAGTATTTT,CASSLYVGQITDTQYF
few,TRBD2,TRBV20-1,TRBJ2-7,TGCAGTGCTAAACTAGCGGGAGGGCCCTCGGTCTACGAGCAGTACTTC,CSAKLAGGPSVYEQYF
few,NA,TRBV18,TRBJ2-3,TGTGCCAGCTCACCCGGGGAGACAGATACGCAGTATTTT,CASSPGETDTQYF
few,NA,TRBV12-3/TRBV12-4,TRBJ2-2,TGTGCCAGCAGTTTTACGGATAGCGGGGAGCTGTTTTTT,CASSFTDSGELFF
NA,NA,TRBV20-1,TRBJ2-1,TGCAGTGCTAGAGTCGACGGGGAGTCCTACAATGAGCAGTTCTTC,CSARVDGESYNEQFF
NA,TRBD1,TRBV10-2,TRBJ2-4,TGCGCCAGCAGTGGCGACAGGGCTGCCAAAAACATTCAGTACTTC,CASSGDRAAKNIQYF
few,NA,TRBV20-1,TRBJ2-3,TGCAGTGCTACATACTTGTTTTACACAGATACGCAGTATTTT,CSATYLFYTDTQYF
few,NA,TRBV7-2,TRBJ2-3,TGTGCCAGCAGCTTAGCGCTGCGCTGGACAGATACGCAGTATTTT,CASSLALRWTDTQYF
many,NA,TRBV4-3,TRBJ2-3,TGCGCCAGCAGCCAAGATCACGGGGGCACAGATACGCAGTATTTT,CASSQDHGGTDTQYF
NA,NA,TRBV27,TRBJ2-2,TGTGCCAGCAGGGTAACAGGGAAGGCTAGCGGCAACACCGGGGAGCTGTTTTTT,CASRVTGKASGNTGELFF
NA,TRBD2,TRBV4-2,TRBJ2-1,TGTACCAGCAGCCAAGGACTAGCGGGAGGAAATGAGCAGTTCTTC,CTSSQGLAGGNEQFF
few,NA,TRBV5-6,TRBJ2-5,TGTGCCAGCACCCTGGACTCCCAGGAGGAGACCCAGTACTTC,CASTLDSQEETQYF
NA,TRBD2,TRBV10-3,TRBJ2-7,TGTGCCATCAGCCAACGACTAGCGGGAGGGACCGCAGGGATGTACGAGCAGTACTTC,CAISQRLAGGTAGMYEQYF
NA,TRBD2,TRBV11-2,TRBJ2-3,TGTGCCAGCAGCCCCGGACTAGCGGGGGGCTCATCTAGCACAGATACGCAGTATTTT,CASSPGLAGGSSSTDTQYF
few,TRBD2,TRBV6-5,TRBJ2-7,TGTGCCAGCAGTTACTCAGGGACTAGATCCCGCGAGCAGTACTTC,CASSYSGTRSREQYF
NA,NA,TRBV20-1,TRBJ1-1,TGCAGTGCTAGGAGGGGGGCAGGGAACACTGAAGCTTTCTTT,CSARRGAGNTEAFF
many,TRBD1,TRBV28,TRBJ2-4,TGTGCCAGCAGGCGACAGGGTGTAGCCAAAAACATTCAGTACTTC,CASRRQGVAKNIQYF
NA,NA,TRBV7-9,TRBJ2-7,TGTGCCAGCGAGAAGTCTCACGAGCAGTACTTC,CASEKSHEQYF
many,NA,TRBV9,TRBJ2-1,TGTGCCAGCAGCCCACAGAGACTCCTTAAGGGCAATGAGCAGTTCTTC,CASSPQRLLKGNEQFF
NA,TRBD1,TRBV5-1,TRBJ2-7,TGCGCCAGCTCCGGGACAGGTCTACGAGAGCAGTACTTC,CASSGTGLREQYF
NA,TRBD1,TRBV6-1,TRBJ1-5,TGTGCCAGCAGAATAGGACAGGGAGTCAATCAGCCCCAGCATTTT,CASRIGQGVNQPQHF
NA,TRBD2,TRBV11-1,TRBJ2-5,TGTGCCAGCAGCTTAGGGGGTTGGGGCGGGAGGGCCGTCCAAGAGACCCAGTACTTC,CASSLGGWGGRAVQETQYF
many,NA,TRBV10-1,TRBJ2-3,TGCGCCAGCAGTGAGAGGACAGCTAGCACAGATACGCAGTATTTT,CASSERTASTDTQYF
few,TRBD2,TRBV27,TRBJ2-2,TGTGCCAGCAGTTTAGGACTAGTGGGCCCCGGGGAGCTGTTTTTT,CASSLGLVGPGELFF
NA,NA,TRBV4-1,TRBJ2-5,TGCGCCAGCAGCCAGGTCCCCAATCTGGGGACCCAGTACTTC,CASSQVPNLGTQYF
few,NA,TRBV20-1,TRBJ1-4,TGCAGTGCTAGCCTCCAGGAAATCGAAAAACTGTTTTTT,CSASLQEIEKLFF
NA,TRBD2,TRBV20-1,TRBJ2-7,TGCAGTGCTCCCGGGACTAGCAGCACCTACGAGCAGTACTTC,CSAPGTSSTYEQYF
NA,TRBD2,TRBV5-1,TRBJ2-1,TGCGCCAGCAGCAAGCGGGGGGGGACCTCCTACAATGAGCAGTTCTTC,CASSKRGGTSYNEQFF